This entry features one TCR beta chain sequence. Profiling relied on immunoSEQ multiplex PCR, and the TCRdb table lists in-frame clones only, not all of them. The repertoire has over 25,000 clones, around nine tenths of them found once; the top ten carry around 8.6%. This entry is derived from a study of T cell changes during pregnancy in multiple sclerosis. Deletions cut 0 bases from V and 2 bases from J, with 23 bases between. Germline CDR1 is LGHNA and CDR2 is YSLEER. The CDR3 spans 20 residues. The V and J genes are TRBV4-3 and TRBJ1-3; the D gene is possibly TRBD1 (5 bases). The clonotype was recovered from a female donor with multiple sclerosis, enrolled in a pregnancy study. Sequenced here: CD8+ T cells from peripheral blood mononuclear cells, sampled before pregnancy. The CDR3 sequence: CASSQELAGEGREPGNTIYF. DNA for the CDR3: TGCGCCAGCAGCCAAGAACTCGCCGGAGAGGGGAGGGAACCTGGAAACACCATATATTTT.